This T cell receptor (beta chain) was identified during a study of human T cells and chemical hapten exposure. The study's findings and limits: The number of TCRs above 1 in 1000 frequency did not change after DPC sensitization.

Regarding time point: healthy volunteer bleed at 6 weeks. Total RNA was extracted from unfractionated whole blood. Trimming stripped 6 bases from V and 0 bases from J, with 8 bases between. This CDR3 spans 13 amino acids. This clonotype was seen a few times. No antigen is known for it. MiXCR, applied by TCRdb to the RACE reads, yields one record per CDR3 protein. The repertoire holds 65,000 or so distinct CDR3 sequences, with about 6.5% as singletons. Sequenced sample: whole blood. V usage is TRBV12-3 or TRBV12-4 and J usage is TRBJ1-2, with D unresolved. The clonotype was recovered from a female donor in good health. Some clones in this sample may be carry-over from other donors' samples. The CDR3 DNA follows: TGTGCCAGCAGATCGGATACTAACTATGGCTACACCTTC. As protein: CASRSDTNYGYTF.